Presented here are 30 T cell receptor beta chains from one specimen sequenced in a study of T cell responses to AZD1222 COVID-19 vaccine. Using immunoSEQ multiplex PCR, the repertoire was profiled, and TCRdb retains in-frame clones only, with some absent. Counted here are roughly 98,000 clones, 85% to 95% occurring once; the ten biggest clones make up roughly 13%. Source: peripheral blood, taken on day 0 of AZD1222 vaccination. Every receptor here comes from an adult in good health.

This chain links TRBV2 with TRBJ2-3, with D possibly matching TRBD2 (6 bases). The CDR3 is 14 residues long. The germline V gene encodes CDR1 SNHLY and CDR2 FYNNEI. With 6 bases removed from V and 0 bases from J, the gap between germline ends came to 10 bases. CDR3 in amino acids: CASRTGASTDTQYF. The CDR3, as DNA: TGTGCCAGCAGGACGGGAGCCAGCACAGATACGCAGTATTTT.

The chain is built from TRBV4-1 and TRBJ1-1, with 9 bases fitting TRBD1. This CDR3 has 16 residues. The J segment lost 4 bases and the V segment lost 4 bases, leaving 10 bases of the junction unmatched. Germline assignment: CDR1 MGHRA and CDR2 YSYEKL. Here the CDR3 DNA reads TGCGCCAGCAGCCTCTTAACCGGGACAGGGAGCACTGAAGCTTTCTTT. This gives the protein CASSLLTGTGSTEAFF.

This chain joins TRBV10-3 and TRBJ1-3, with D maybe TRBD1 (6 bases). Germline CDR1 ENHRY, CDR2 SYGVKD. V lost 6 bases to trimming and J lost 0 bases, with 15 bases between them. The CDR3 totals 16 residues. CDR3 nucleotides: TGTGCCATCAGACGAGCACAGGGATACTCTGGAAACACCATATATTTT. It specifies CAIRRAQGYSGNTIYF.

The chain carries TRBV7-6 and TRBJ2-5, with TRBD2 as a possible D gene (5 bases). The V end was cut by 1 base, the J end by 1 base, with 13 bases between. The germline gives CDR1 SGHVS, CDR2 FNYEAQ. CDR3 length equals 16 residues. In nucleotides, the CDR3 is TGTGCCAGCAGCTTAGGCGGGCGGCCTTCCCAAGAGACCCAGTACTTC. The encoded protein is CASSLGGRPSQETQYF.

V usage is TRBV6-5 and J usage is TRBJ2-7, with D perhaps TRBD2 (5 bases). The CDR3 is 13 residues long. The V end was cut by 6 bases, the J end by 3 bases, with 12 bases between. Germline V gene lookup returns CDR1 MNHEY and CDR2 SVGAGI. The CDR3 reads CASSPGNFYEQYF. The DNA of the CDR3 is TGTGCCAGCAGCCCGGGGAATTTCTACGAGCAGTACTTC.

J is TRBJ2-3 and V is TRBV27; D gene ambiguous. The CDR3 runs to 14 residues. V shed 1 base and J shed 0 bases, with 5 bases lying between them. Germline CDR1 MNHEY, CDR2 SMNVEV (reference sequence). The CDR3: CASSLFLSTDTQYF. The CDR3 nucleotides are TGTGCCAGCAGTTTATTTCTGAGCACAGATACGCAGTATTTT.

The genes are TRBV5-5 and TRBJ1-2; TRBD1 might be the D (5 bases). Between the trimmed V and J ends, which lost 7 bases and 0 bases, there was a span of 13 bases. Per the germline V gene, CDR1 is SGHKS and CDR2 is YYEKEE (reference sequence). The CDR3 sequence is 14 residues long. As DNA, the CDR3 is TGTGCCAGCTCCAGGGATTTTTCTAACTATGGCTACACCTTC. Residues: CASSRDFSNYGYTF.

The CDR3 DNA reads as TGTGCCTGGAGTGAGGTAGCGGGATACAATGAGCAGTTCTTC. Its translation: CAWSEVAGYNEQFF. The chain joins TRBV30 to TRBJ2-1; TRBD2 matches at 8 bases. Germline-derived CDR1 and CDR2 are GTSNPN and SVGIG (reference sequence). The junction had 3 bases not matched to a gene; V was cut back by 1 base and J by 4 bases. This CDR3 has 14 amino acids.

This sequence joins TRBV3-1 (or the pseudogene TRBV3-2) and TRBJ2-7; D is perhaps TRBD2 (5 bases). Trimming stripped 5 bases from V and 7 bases from J, with 21 bases between. The germline V gene encodes CDR1 LGHDT and CDR2 YNNKEL (reference sequence). There are 15 residues in the CDR3. As DNA, the CDR3 is TGTGCCAGCAGCAGCCGGGTACGGAGTGCGGGTGAGCAGTACTTC. It codes for CASSSRVRSAGEQYF.

This chain uses TRBV6-5 with TRBJ1-1; D unresolved. The length of the CDR3 is 11 residues. V shed 6 bases and J shed 3 bases, with 5 bases lying between them. Germline-derived CDR1 and CDR2 are MNHEY and SVGAGI. The CDR3 is CASRIYTEAFF. In DNA form, the CDR3 reads TGTGCCAGCAGGATCTACACTGAAGCTTTCTTT.

This sequence joins TRBV9 and TRBJ2-3; no clear D. Looked up from germline, CDR1 is SGDLS and CDR2 is YYNGEE. Trimming left V 0 bases short and J 9 bases short, with 11 bases between. This CDR3 has 13 residues. In DNA, the CDR3 is TGTGCCAGCAGCGTAGTGTCGGCATCCACGCAGTATTTT. It is translated as CASSVVSASTQYF.

V usage is TRBV5-4 and J usage is TRBJ2-3, with TRBD1 matching over 10 bases. The CDR3 spans 13 residues. Germline lookup yields CDR1 SGHNT and CDR2 YYREEE (reference sequence). This CDR3 reads CASGTGVEDTQYF. The CDR3 bases are TGTGCTAGTGGGACAGGGGTGGAAGATACGCAGTATTTT.

The chain joins TRBV3-1 (or the pseudogene TRBV3-2) to TRBJ1-6; 8 nucleotides line up with TRBD1. The CDR3 contains 15 residues. With 1 base clipped from V and 9 bases from J, the junction kept 5 bases outside the gene matches. Looked up from germline, CDR1 is LGHDT and CDR2 is YNNKEL (reference sequence). The CDR3 spells CASSQGPGGFSPLHF. CDR3 in DNA: TGTGCCAGCAGCCAAGGACCAGGGGGCTTTTCACCCCTCCACTTT.

The J gene is TRBJ1-1, the V gene TRBV9, with D tentatively TRBD1 (6 bases). Germline V gene sequence: CDR1 SGDLS, CDR2 YYNGEE. With 4 bases removed from V and 3 bases from J, the gap between germline ends came to 13 bases. CDR3 length: 14 residues. CDR3 nucleotides: TGTGCCAGCAGCCTCCGCCACAGGGACACTGAAGCTTTCTTT. It is translated as CASSLRHRDTEAFF.

A single count supports this clone. V and J are TRBV6-5 and TRBJ1-2, with 7 bases identical to TRBD1. CDR1 and CDR2 from the germline V gene are MNHEY and SVGAGI. The CDR3 is made up of 15 amino acids. V shed 6 bases and J 4 bases; nucleotides not matched to a gene: 11. CDR3 sequence: CASRYDRARSYGYTF. The CDR3 nucleotides read TGTGCCAGCAGGTACGACAGGGCCCGGAGCTATGGCTACACCTTC.

The chain employs TRBV10-3 and TRBJ2-7; D perhaps matches TRBD2 (5 bases). V was pared by 11 bases and J by 2 bases, with 16 bases between. The germline V gene encodes CDR1 ENHRY and CDR2 SYGVKD. This CDR3 contains 13 residues. In nucleotides, the CDR3 is TGTGCCGCGGGTCAAGGGCAACCCTACGAGCAGTACTTC. Its translation: CAAGQGQPYEQYF.

V usage is TRBV2 and J usage is TRBJ1-3; D is unclear. This CDR3 has 16 amino acids. The germline V gene has CDR1 SNHLY and CDR2 FYNNEI. V gave up 1 base and J gave up 6 bases, with 16 bases separating them. The CDR3 protein is CASSEEAGRGLNTIYF. The CDR3 DNA follows: TGTGCCAGCAGTGAAGAGGCGGGTCGCGGCCTAAACACCATATATTTT. Variable domain in full (rest from reference TRBV2 and TRBJ1-3): EPEVTQTPSHQVTQMGQEVILRCVPISNHLYFYWYRQILGQKVEFLVSFYNNEISEKSEIFDDQFSVERPDGSNFTLKIRSTKLEDSAMYFCASSEEAGRGLNTIYFGEGSWLTVV.

The chain is built from TRBV6-1 and TRBJ2-3; D gene ambiguous. Germline CDR1 reads MNHNS; CDR2 reads SASEGT. The V and J ends lost 3 bases and 0 bases respectively, with 7 bases between them. The CDR3 length is 14 residues. The CDR3 bases are TGTGCCAGCAGTGATGGATGGAGCACAGATACGCAGTATTTT. Residues: CASSDGWSTDTQYF.

The V call is TRBV19, the J call TRBJ1-5, with a tentative D call TRBD1 (5 bases). The CDR3 loop spans 13 amino acids. V was cut by 6 bases and J by 2 bases, with 8 bases left in between. Per germline, CDR1 LNHDA and CDR2 SQIVND (reference sequence). The CDR3 region has the DNA TGTGCCAGTAGCCAGGGACGCAATCAGCCCCAGCATTTT. Protein product: CASSQGRNQPQHF.

This clone was recorded only once. The V call is TRBV19, the J call TRBJ2-6; a possible D gene is TRBD2 (5 bases). CDR1 LNHDA and CDR2 SQIVND come from the germline V gene (reference sequence). Between the trimmed V and J ends, which lost 7 bases and 0 bases, there was a span of 10 bases. This CDR3 comprises 15 residues. The CDR3 DNA follows: TGTGCCAGTAAGGGAGACCGCTCTGGGGCCAACGTCCTGACTTTC. Amino acids: CASKGDRSGANVLTF.

The CDR3 region is CSVVDNIVSEAFF. The CDR3 coding sequence is TGCAGCGTTGTAGACAATATAGTTTCTGAAGCTTTCTTT. The rearrangement links TRBV29-1 to TRBJ1-1; D gene ambiguous. Germline V gene sequence: CDR1 SQVTM, CDR2 ANQGSEA. The CDR3 runs to 13 residues. V lost 4 bases to trimming and J lost 6 bases, with 15 bases between them.

The V and J genes are TRBV9 and TRBJ2-3, with TRBD2 identical over 7 bases. Germline V gene sequence: CDR1 SGDLS, CDR2 YYNGEE. V lost 3 bases, J lost 2 bases, and 12 bases stayed unmatched. CDR3 length: 17 residues. The CDR3 spells CASSAGLRRGTTDTQYF. The DNA of the CDR3 is TGTGCCAGCAGCGCCGGCCTGAGGCGGGGGACCACAGATACGCAGTATTTT.

The CDR3 loop is CASSQDASSEQYF. The CDR3 DNA sequence: TGCGCCAGCAGCCAAGATGCGAGTTCCGAGCAGTACTTC. The chain joins TRBV4-3 to TRBJ2-7; D remains ambiguous. Germline V gene data show CDR1 as LGHNA and CDR2 as YSLEER. Trimming removed 0 bases from V and 6 bases from J, with 9 bases in between. CDR3 size: 13 residues.

The rearrangement joins TRBV7-9 to TRBJ2-1; TRBD2 matches at 12 bases. CDR1 is SEHNR and CDR2 is FQNEAQ in the germline V gene (reference sequence). CDR3 size: 16 residues. V shed 2 bases and J 5 bases; nucleotides not matched to a gene: 4. The DNA of the CDR3 is TGTGCCAGCAGCTTATCTAGCGGGGGGGCCAACAATGAGCAGTTCTTC. The encoded protein is CASSLSSGGANNEQFF.

This clone was found many times. The rearrangement uses TRBV29-1 and TRBJ2-2; no firm D call. Germline assignment: CDR1 SQVTM and CDR2 ANQGSEA. The V and J ends lost 4 bases and 3 bases respectively, with 6 bases between them. There are 12 residues in the CDR3. The CDR3: CSVVSHTGELFF. DNA for the CDR3: TGCAGCGTTGTCTCCCACACCGGGGAGCTGTTTTTT.

The rearrangement uses TRBV18 and TRBJ1-1; D ambiguous. V was shortened by 6 bases and J by 3 bases, with 11 bases between the two germline ends. The CDR3 spans 13 residues. The germline V gene has CDR1 KGHSH and CDR2 LQKENI. In nucleotides, the CDR3 is TGTGCCAGCTCGGCCGGTGGGGACACTGAAGCTTTCTTT. Its translation is CASSAGGDTEAFF.

J is TRBJ2-7 and V is TRBV28, with 8 bases that match TRBD1. This CDR3 is 15 amino acids long. From germline, CDR1 is MDHEN and CDR2 SYDVKM. J was trimmed by 4 bases and V by 6 bases; bases with no gene match: 11. CDR3 DNA sequence: TGTGCCAGCAGCAGCACAGGGGGGCCCCCTTACGAGCAGTACTTC. Amino acid sequence: CASSSTGGPPYEQYF.

The chain links TRBV19 to TRBJ2-5; no clear D gene. Between the trimmed V and J ends, which lost 4 bases and 4 bases, there was a span of 13 bases. The CDR3 covers 14 residues. Germline V gene lookup returns CDR1 LNHDA and CDR2 SQIVND (reference sequence). CDR3 region: CASSKIRFGETQYF. The CDR3 DNA reads as TGTGCCAGTAGTAAGATAAGGTTTGGAGAGACCCAGTACTTC.

The V call is TRBV19, the J call TRBJ1-1; no definite D call. Germline assignment: CDR1 LNHDA and CDR2 SQIVND (reference sequence). The CDR3 covers 15 residues. Between the trimmed V and J ends, which lost 2 bases and 4 bases, there was a span of 14 bases. CDR3 amino acids: CASSIRAGPGTEAFF. The CDR3 DNA reads as TGTGCCAGTAGTATACGGGCAGGCCCGGGCACTGAAGCTTTCTTT.

The chain carries TRBV6-5 and TRBJ2-2; no clear D gene. V lost 8 bases, J lost 1 base, and 11 bases lay in between. Germline values: CDR1 MNHEY, CDR2 SVGAGI. The CDR3 has 14 residues. The CDR3 sequence: CASANSGNTGELFF. CDR3 DNA sequence: TGTGCCAGCGCTAATTCAGGGAACACCGGGGAGCTGTTTTTT.